The 13 T cell receptor beta chains reported below all come from one sample, sequenced in a study of shared clonotypes between healthy human individuals. Only in-frame clones appear in the TCRdb table, and some are missing; sequencing was by immunoSEQ multiplex PCR. Seen here are more than 90,000 clones, 67% observed once, and the top ten hold approximately 49%. Sample: memory CD8+ T cells sorted from blood. Noted subset: CD45RO+ cells pooled with CCR7-negative TemRA cells. The source is a man in his thirties or forties in good health.

This clone occurred a few times. The chain has TRBV10-2 and TRBJ2-7; D is unclear. V lost 3 bases and J lost 3, with 9 bases in between. The CDR3 extends over 13 amino acids. Per germline, CDR1 WSHSY and CDR2 SAAADI. This CDR3 is CASSDGRHYEQYF. CDR3 in DNA: TGCGCCAGCAGTGACGGGCGTCACTACGAGCAGTACTTC.

This sequence joins TRBV1 and TRBJ2-2; TRBD1, as called in the table, went unchecked against the DNA. TRBV1 is an annotated pseudogene. The CDR3 is made up of 20 amino acids. The CDR3 bases are TGCACCAGCAGCCAAGATCCCCACTTATTCCGGGACAGTAACACCGGGGAGCTGTTTTTT. Translating gives CTSSQDPHLFRDSNTGELFF.

This clone has a count of ten or more. The chain joins TRBV6-5 to TRBJ2-1; D gene uncertain. Between the trimmed V and J ends, which lost 2 bases and 7 bases, there was a span of 12 bases. The germline V gene has CDR1 MNHEY and CDR2 SVGAGI. This CDR3 region has 14 residues. The CDR3 nucleotides read TGTGCCAGCAGTTACGTAGGCGACCCTAATGAGCAGTTCTTC. Amino acid sequence: CASSYVGDPNEQFF.

CDR3 nucleotides: TGTGCCAGCCCCCCCCGGCCCGAGGACCGTAGATCATGTCGCAATCAGCCCCAGCATTTT. Amino acids: CASPPRPEDRRSCRNQPQHF. V usage is TRBV12-1 and J usage is TRBJ1-5. TRBV12-1 is designated a pseudogene. This CDR3 comprises 20 residues.

V usage is TRBV27 and J usage is TRBJ2-7; D not resolved. CDR3 length: 14 amino acids. CDR1 is MNHEY, CDR2 SMNVEV, per germline (reference sequence). The germline V and J ends were trimmed by 5 bases and 6 bases, with 17 bases remaining between them. The CDR3 loop reads CASSPRILGSEQYF. CDR3 nucleotides: TGTGCCAGCAGTCCCCGAATACTCGGATCCGAGCAGTACTTC.

CDR3 region: CSVEVRGLYEQYF. In DNA form, the CDR3 reads TGCAGCGTTGAAGTCAGGGGGCTCTACGAGCAGTACTTC. This chain uses TRBV29-1 with TRBJ2-7, with 8 bases lining up with TRBD1. With 1 base clipped from V and 3 bases from J, the junction kept 2 bases outside the gene matches. Germline-derived CDR1 and CDR2 are SQVTM and ANQGSEA. This CDR3 has 13 amino acids.

Of note for this clone: In the same sample, other DNA sequences code for this CDR3. The V gene is TRBV11-2, the J gene TRBJ1-1, with D maybe TRBD1 (5 bases). Germline V gene data show CDR1 as SGHAT and CDR2 as FQNNGV. This CDR3 is built from 12 residues. The V end was cut by 3 bases, the J end by 3 bases, with 5 bases between. In DNA form, the CDR3 reads TGTGCCAGCAGCTTGGGGGACACTGAAGCTTTCTTT. It codes for CASSLGDTEAFF.

This clone was counted between two and nine times. The chain recombines TRBV5-4 with TRBJ2-5; 7 bases are a match to TRBD1. Germline-derived CDR1 and CDR2 are SGHNT and YYREEE (reference sequence). The CDR3 has 13 amino acids. V lost 0 bases to trimming and J lost 6 bases; unmatched junction nucleotides: 2. The CDR3 bases are TGTGCCAGCAGCTTGGACAGGGGAAAGACCCAGTACTTC. Encoded protein: CASSLDRGKTQYF.

The chain combines TRBV14 with TRBJ1-1; D not resolved. V was trimmed by 0 bases and J by 6 bases, leaving 14 bases between them. The CDR3 length is 15 residues. Germline assignment: CDR1 SGHDN and CDR2 FVKESK. CDR3 protein: CASSQDRFYAAEAFF. Here the CDR3 DNA reads TGTGCCAGCAGCCAAGATCGGTTTTACGCGGCTGAAGCTTTCTTT.

This clone was observed a single time. This chain's CDR3 is CASSDTSEHEQYF. DNA of the CDR3: TGTGCCAGCAGCGATACTAGCGAACACGAGCAGTACTTC. The V call is TRBV7-9, the J call TRBJ2-7; 7 bases are shared with TRBD2. This CDR3 comprises 13 residues. V lost 5 bases, J lost 5 bases, and 6 bases stayed unmatched. The germline V gene encodes CDR1 SEHNR and CDR2 FQNEAQ (reference sequence).

V gene TRBV2 combines with J gene TRBJ2-2; TRBD1 matches 9 bases. Germline lookup yields CDR1 SNHLY and CDR2 FYNNEI. Trimming at V came to 8 bases and at J to 5 bases, leaving 3 bases not matched to a gene. CDR3 size: 13 residues. CDR3 bases: TGTGCCAGCGGACAGGGGACGACCGGGGAGCTGTTTTTT. Encoded protein: CASGQGTTGELFF.

This clone was counted once. The chain uses TRBV2 and TRBJ1-5; unclear D gene. The CDR3 is made up of 16 amino acids. Germline CDR1 is SNHLY and CDR2 is FYNNEI. Trimming shortened V by 4 bases and J by 3 bases, and 16 bases separated the two germline ends. The CDR3: CASSGTVTTFNQPQHF. The DNA of the CDR3 is TGTGCCAGCAGTGGGACGGTGACCACGTTCAATCAGCCCCAGCATTTT.

This clone has a single count. CDR3 sequence reads: CASSQYVGTGQGVYEQYF. The CDR3 bases are TGTGCCAGCAGCCAGTACGTGGGAACGGGACAGGGTGTTTACGAGCAGTACTTC. The genes are TRBV14 and TRBJ2-7; 9 bases match TRBD1. This CDR3 has 18 residues. Germline-derived CDR1 and CDR2 are SGHDN and FVKESK. The V segment lost 3 bases and the J segment 4 bases; nucleotides outside the gene matches: 16.